Below, one T cell receptor (beta chain) is given with its context. Its antigen remains unidentified. This record belongs to a study of cytomegalovirus exposure and HLA in healthy donors. Amplification used 60 Vbeta primers and 13 Jbeta primers. Generated by immunoSEQ multiplex PCR, the TCRdb table keeps only in-frame clones and is missing some. The repertoire holds some 140,000 clones, with about 79% as singletons. Study observations and caveats: Accurate prediction of HLA-A and HLA-B alleles (for most subjects) was reportedly achieved from TCR beta sequences. As was reported, the classifier diagnosed cytomegalovirus status with high specificity and sensitivity. A link between a missense DCLRE1C variant and TCR beta V- and J-gene trimming emerged from a later analysis.

This clonotype originated in a female donor in good health and CMV-seropositive. What was sequenced was PBMCs.

The CDR3 nucleotides read TGTGCCAGCTCACCAGCAGGACTAGCGGGCACAGATACGCAGTATTTT. Translated: CASSPAGLAGTDTQYF. This chain links TRBV18 with TRBJ2-3; 10 bases agree with TRBD2. J was trimmed by 1 base and V by 2 bases; bases with no gene match: 3. Germline CDR1 and CDR2: KGHSH and LQKENI. The CDR3 runs 16 residues.